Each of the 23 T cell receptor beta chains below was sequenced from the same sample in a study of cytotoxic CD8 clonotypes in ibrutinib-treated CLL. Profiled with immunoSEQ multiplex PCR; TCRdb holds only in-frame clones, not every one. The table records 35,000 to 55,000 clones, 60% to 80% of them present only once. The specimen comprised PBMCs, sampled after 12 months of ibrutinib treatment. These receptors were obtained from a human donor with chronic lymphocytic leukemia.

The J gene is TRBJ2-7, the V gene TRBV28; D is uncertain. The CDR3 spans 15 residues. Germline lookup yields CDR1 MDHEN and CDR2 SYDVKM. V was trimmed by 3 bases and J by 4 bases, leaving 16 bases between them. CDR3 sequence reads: CASSFLRVLRYEQYF. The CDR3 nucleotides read TGTGCCAGCAGTTTTCTCCGGGTGCTACGTTACGAGCAGTACTTC.

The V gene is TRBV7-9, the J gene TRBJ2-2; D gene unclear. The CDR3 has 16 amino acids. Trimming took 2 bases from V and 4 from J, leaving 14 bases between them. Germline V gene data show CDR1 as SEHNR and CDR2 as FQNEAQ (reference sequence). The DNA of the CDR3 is TGTGCCAGCAGCTTACAAGAAGGGTCGGGCACCGGGGAGCTGTTTTTT. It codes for CASSLQEGSGTGELFF.

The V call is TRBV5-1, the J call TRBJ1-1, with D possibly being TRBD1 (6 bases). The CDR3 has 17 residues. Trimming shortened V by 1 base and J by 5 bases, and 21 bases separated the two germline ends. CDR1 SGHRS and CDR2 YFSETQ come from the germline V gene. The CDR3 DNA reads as TGCGCCAGCAGCTTGACCCGCGGGGGGCCGCGAGGGACTGAAGCTTTCTTT. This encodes CASSLTRGGPRGTEAFF.

CDR3 loop: CASSLDTNYGYTF. In DNA form, the CDR3 reads TGTGCCAGCAGTCTGGATACTAACTATGGCTACACCTTC. The chain employs TRBV27 and TRBJ1-2; D is undetermined. V lost 5 bases and J 0 bases, leaving 7 bases between the germline ends. Germline values: CDR1 MNHEY, CDR2 SMNVEV (reference sequence). CDR3 size: 13 residues.

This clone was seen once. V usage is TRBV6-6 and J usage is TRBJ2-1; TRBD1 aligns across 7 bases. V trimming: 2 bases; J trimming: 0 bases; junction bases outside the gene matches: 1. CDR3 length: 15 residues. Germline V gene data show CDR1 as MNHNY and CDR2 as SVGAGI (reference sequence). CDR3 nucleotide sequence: TGTGCCAGCAGTTACGGGGACAGCTCCTACAATGAGCAGTTCTTC. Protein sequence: CASSYGDSSYNEQFF.

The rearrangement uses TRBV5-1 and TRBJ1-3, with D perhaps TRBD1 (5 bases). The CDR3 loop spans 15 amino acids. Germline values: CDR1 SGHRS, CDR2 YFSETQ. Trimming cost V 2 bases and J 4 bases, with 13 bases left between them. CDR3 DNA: TGCGCCAGCAGCTTAGCTGGGGCGCGAGGAAACACCATATATTTT. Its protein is CASSLAGARGNTIYF. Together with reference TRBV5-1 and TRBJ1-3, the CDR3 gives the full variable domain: KAGVTQTPRYLIKTRGQQVTLSCSPISGHRSVSWYQQTPGQGLQFLFEYFSETQRNKGNFPGRFSGRQFSNSRSEMNVSTLELGDSALYLCASSLAGARGNTIYFGEGSWLTVV.

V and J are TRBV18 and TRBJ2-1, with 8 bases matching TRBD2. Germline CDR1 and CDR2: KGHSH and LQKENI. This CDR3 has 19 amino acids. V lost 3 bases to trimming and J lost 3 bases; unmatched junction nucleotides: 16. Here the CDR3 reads CASSPPRRVAGGNYNEQFF. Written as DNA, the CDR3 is TGTGCCAGCTCACCCCCCCGTCGGGTGGCGGGGGGAAACTACAATGAGCAGTTCTTC. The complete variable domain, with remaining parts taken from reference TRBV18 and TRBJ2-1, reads NAGVMQNPRHLVRRRGQEARLRCSPMKGHSHVYWYRQLPEEGLKFMVYLQKENIIDESGMPKERFSAEFPKEGPSILRIQQVVRGDSAAYFCASSPPRRVAGGNYNEQFFGPGTRLTVL.

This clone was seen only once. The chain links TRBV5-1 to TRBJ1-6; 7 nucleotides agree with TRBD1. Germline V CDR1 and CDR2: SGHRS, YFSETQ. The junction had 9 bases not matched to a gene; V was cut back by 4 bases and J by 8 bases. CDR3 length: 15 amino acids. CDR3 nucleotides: TGCGCCAGCAGCGCCAGGGGGGTTAGTGATTCACCCCTCCACTTT. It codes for CASSARGVSDSPLHF.

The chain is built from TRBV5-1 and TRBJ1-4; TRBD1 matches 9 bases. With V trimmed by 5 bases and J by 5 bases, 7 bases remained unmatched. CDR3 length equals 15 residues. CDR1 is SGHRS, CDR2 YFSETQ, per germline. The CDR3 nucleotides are TGCGCCAGCAGATATACAGGGGGCGCAAATGAAAAACTGTTTTTT. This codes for CASRYTGGANEKLFF. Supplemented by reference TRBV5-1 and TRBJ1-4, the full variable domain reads KAGVTQTPRYLIKTRGQQVTLSCSPISGHRSVSWYQQTPGQGLQFLFEYFSETQRNKGNFPGRFSGRQFSNSRSEMNVSTLELGDSALYLCASRYTGGANEKLFFGSGTQLSVL.

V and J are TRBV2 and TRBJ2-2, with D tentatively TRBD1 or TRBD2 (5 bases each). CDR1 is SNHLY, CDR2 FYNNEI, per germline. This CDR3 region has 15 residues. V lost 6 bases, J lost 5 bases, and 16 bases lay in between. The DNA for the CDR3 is TGTGCCAGCAGCCATGGACCAGAGGGGACCGGGGAGCTGTTTTTT. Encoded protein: CASSHGPEGTGELFF.

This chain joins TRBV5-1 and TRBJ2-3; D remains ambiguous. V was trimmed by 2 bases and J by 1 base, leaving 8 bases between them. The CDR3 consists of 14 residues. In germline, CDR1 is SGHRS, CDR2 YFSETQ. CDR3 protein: CASSFGPGTDTQYF. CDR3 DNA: TGCGCCAGCAGCTTTGGCCCCGGCACAGATACGCAGTATTTT.

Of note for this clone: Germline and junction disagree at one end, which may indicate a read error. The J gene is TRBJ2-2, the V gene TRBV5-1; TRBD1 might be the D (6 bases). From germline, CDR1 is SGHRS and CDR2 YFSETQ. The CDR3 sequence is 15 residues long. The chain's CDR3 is CASSGGAEIHRGAVF. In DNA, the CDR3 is TGCGCCAGCAGCGGGGGCGCGGAAATCCACCGGGGAGCTGTTTTT. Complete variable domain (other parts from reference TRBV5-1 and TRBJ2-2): KAGVTQTPRYLIKTRGQQVTLSCSPISGHRSVSWYQQTPGQGLQFLFEYFSETQRNKGNFPGRFSGRQFSNSRSEMNVSTLELGDSALYLCASSGGAEIHRGAVFGEGSRLTVL.

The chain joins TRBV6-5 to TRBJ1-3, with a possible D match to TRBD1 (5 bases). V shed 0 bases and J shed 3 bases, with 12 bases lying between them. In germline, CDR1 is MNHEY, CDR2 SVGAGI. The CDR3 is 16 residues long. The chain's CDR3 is CASSYSASRDGNTIYF. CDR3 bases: TGTGCCAGCAGTTACTCGGCATCCAGGGATGGAAACACCATATATTTT.

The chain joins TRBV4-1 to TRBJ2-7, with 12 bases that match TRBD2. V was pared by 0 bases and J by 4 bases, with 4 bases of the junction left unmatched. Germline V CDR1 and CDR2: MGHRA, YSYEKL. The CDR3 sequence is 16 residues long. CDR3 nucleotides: TGCGCCAGCAGCCAAGATCCTAGCGGGGGGGTTTACGAGCAGTACTTC. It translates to CASSQDPSGGVYEQYF.

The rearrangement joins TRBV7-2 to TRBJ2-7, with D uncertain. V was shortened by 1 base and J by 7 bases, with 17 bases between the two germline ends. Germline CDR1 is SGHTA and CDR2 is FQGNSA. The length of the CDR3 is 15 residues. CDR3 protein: CASSLVAATVQEQYF. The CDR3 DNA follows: TGTGCCAGCAGCTTAGTGGCCGCGACCGTCCAGGAGCAGTACTTC.

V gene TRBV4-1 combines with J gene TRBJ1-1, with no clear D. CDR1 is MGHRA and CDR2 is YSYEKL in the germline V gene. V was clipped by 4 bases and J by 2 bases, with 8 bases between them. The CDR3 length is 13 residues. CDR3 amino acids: CASSLGSNTEAFF. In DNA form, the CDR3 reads TGCGCCAGCAGCCTTGGCTCTAACACTGAAGCTTTCTTT.

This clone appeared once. CDR3 nucleotide sequence: TGTGCCAGCAGTTTCACAGGGGGCGGGTACGAGCAGTACTTC. Translated, it gives CASSFTGGGYEQYF. This chain uses TRBV6-5 with TRBJ2-7; 9 bases are a match to TRBD1. The V and J ends lost 4 bases and 4 bases, in that order; junction bases with no gene match: 5. This CDR3 has 14 amino acids. CDR1 MNHEY and CDR2 SVGAGI come from the germline V gene.

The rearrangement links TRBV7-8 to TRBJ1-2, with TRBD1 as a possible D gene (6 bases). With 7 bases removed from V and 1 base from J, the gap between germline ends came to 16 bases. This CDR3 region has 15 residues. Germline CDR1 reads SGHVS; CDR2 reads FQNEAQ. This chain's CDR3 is CASMPGVTLNYGYTF. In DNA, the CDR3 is TGTGCCAGCATGCCAGGGGTTACCCTTAACTATGGCTACACCTTC.

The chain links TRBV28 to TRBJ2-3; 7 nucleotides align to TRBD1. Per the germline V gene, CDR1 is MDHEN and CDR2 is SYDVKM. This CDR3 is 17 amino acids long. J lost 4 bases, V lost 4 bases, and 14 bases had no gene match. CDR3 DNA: TGTGCCAGCAGTTCTCTCCGGTCGACAGGGCGCTCAGATACGCAGTATTTT. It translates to CASSSLRSTGRSDTQYF.

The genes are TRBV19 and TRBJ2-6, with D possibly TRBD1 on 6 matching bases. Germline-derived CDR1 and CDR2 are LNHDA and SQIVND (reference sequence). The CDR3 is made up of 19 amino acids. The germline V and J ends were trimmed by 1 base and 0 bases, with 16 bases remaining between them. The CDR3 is CASSIVLGQHRSGANVLTF. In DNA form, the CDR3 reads TGTGCCAGTAGTATAGTTCTAGGACAGCACCGCTCTGGGGCCAACGTCCTGACTTTC.

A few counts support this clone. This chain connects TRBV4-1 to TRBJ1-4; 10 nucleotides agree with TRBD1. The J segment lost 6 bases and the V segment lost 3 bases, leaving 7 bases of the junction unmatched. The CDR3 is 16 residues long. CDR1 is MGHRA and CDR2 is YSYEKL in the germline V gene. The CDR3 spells CASSHPTGGAYEKLFF. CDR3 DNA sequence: TGCGCCAGCAGCCATCCGACAGGGGGCGCATATGAAAAACTGTTTTTT.

CDR3 bases: TGTGCCAGTAGTATGAACAGGGAGACTGAAGCTTTCTTT. The encoded protein is CASSMNRETEAFF. This chain links TRBV19 with TRBJ1-1, with D perhaps matching TRBD1 (6 bases). This CDR3 is 13 amino acids long. V shed 3 bases and J shed 5 bases, with 10 bases lying between them. Germline V gene lookup returns CDR1 LNHDA and CDR2 SQIVND (reference sequence). The whole variable domain, remainder taken from reference TRBV19 and TRBJ1-1, is DGGITQSPKYLFRKEGQNVTLSCEQNLNHDAMYWYRQDPGQGLRLIYYSQIVNDFQKGDIAEGYSVSREKKESFPLTVTSAQKNPTAFYLCASSMNRETEAFFGQGTRLTVV.

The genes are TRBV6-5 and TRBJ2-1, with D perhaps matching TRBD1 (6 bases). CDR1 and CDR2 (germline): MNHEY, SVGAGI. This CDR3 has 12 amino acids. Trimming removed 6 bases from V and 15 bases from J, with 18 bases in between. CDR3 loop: CASRRDRLLLFF. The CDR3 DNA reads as TGTGCCAGCAGACGAGACAGGCTCCTTCTGTTCTTC.